A single sample gave rise to the 32 T cell receptor beta chains below, sequenced in a study of control samples from healthy donors and cancer patients. The assay was immunoSEQ multiplex PCR, and TCRdb's table has in-frame clones only and misses some. Counted here are 160,000 or so clones, over 85% occurring once; the ten biggest clones make up around 2.4%. Sequenced input: blood. The source of these receptors is a man aged 50 to 60 in good health.

The CDR3 is CASTRWTSGSYEQFF. As DNA, the CDR3 is TGTGCCAGCACCAGATGGACTAGCGGGAGCTATGAGCAGTTCTTC. The chain links TRBV28 to TRBJ2-1, with 13 bases lining up with TRBD2. The CDR3 runs to 15 residues. V lost 7 bases to trimming and J lost 8 bases; unmatched junction nucleotides: 8. Germline V lookup: CDR1 MDHEN, CDR2 SYDVKM. The full variable domain, its missing parts supplied by reference TRBV28 and TRBJ2-1, is DVKVTQSSRYLVKRTGEKVFLECVQDMDHENMFWYRQDPGLGLRLIYFSYDVKMKEKGDIPEGYSVSREKKERFSLILESASTNQTSMYLCASTRWTSGSYEQFFGPGTRLTVL.

The genes are TRBV25-1 and TRBJ1-5, with a weak D call TRBD1 (5 bases). This CDR3 region has 12 residues. The germline V and J ends were trimmed by 11 bases and 6 bases, with 14 bases remaining between them. Looked up from germline, CDR1 is MGHDK and CDR2 is SYGVNS. The CDR3 here is CAVGGGSQPQHF. For the CDR3, the DNA is TGTGCCGTGGGGGGGGGAAGTCAGCCCCAGCATTTT.

This sequence joins TRBV6-5 and TRBJ1-5; D remains unclear. Germline lookup yields CDR1 MNHEY and CDR2 SVGAGI. The CDR3 runs 13 residues. Trimming left V 0 bases short and J 7 bases short, with 7 bases between. CDR3: CASSYSKRQPQHF. In nucleotides, the CDR3 is TGTGCCAGCAGTTACTCGAAGAGACAGCCCCAGCATTTT.

V is TRBV5-1 and J is TRBJ2-3; D is unresolved. The CDR3 contains 14 residues. Trimming took off 0 bases at V and 1 base at J, with 6 bases between the two ends. CDR1 and CDR2 from the germline V gene are SGHRS and YFSETQ. In DNA, the CDR3 is TGCGCCAGCAGCTTGGTTCCGGGCACAGATACGCAGTATTTT. Protein: CASSLVPGTDTQYF.

This chain uses TRBV7-9 with TRBJ2-3; TRBD2 aligns across 7 bases. The CDR3 is made up of 14 amino acids. From germline, CDR1 is SEHNR and CDR2 FQNEAQ (reference sequence). Trimming at V came to 5 bases and at J to 2 bases, leaving 4 bases not matched to a gene. CDR3 in amino acids: CASSVGTNTDTQYF. CDR3 nucleotide sequence: TGTGCCAGCAGCGTCGGGACTAACACAGATACGCAGTATTTT. The variable domain in full, with the rest retrieved from reference TRBV7-9 and TRBJ2-3, is DTGVSQNPRHKITKRGQNVTFRCDPISEHNRLYWYRQTLGQGPEFLTYFQNEAQLEKSRLLSDRFSAERPKGSFSTLEIQRTEQGDSAMYLCASSVGTNTDTQYFGPGTRLTVL.

This chain connects TRBV5-4 to TRBJ2-7, with 10 bases that match TRBD1. CDR1 is SGHNT, CDR2 YYREEE, per germline (reference sequence). V gave up 3 bases and J gave up 2 bases; unmatched junction bases: 5. This CDR3 is built from 15 residues. Written as DNA, the CDR3 is TGTGCCAGCAGCTGGGACAGGGGCGCTCCCTACGAGCAGTACTTC. Amino acid sequence: CASSWDRGAPYEQYF.

The chain has TRBV4-1 and TRBJ2-7; D may correspond to TRBD1 or TRBD2 (5 bases each). This CDR3 has 13 residues. CDR1 MGHRA and CDR2 YSYEKL come from the germline V gene. Between the trimmed V and J ends, which lost 4 bases and 0 bases, there was a span of 7 bases. CDR3 protein: CASSRDDSYEQYF. The CDR3 DNA reads TGCGCCAGCAGCCGGGACGACTCCTACGAGCAGTACTTC.

J is TRBJ1-1 and V is TRBV19; TRBD1 might be the D (5 bases). This CDR3 region has 17 residues. Germline lookup yields CDR1 LNHDA and CDR2 SQIVND (reference sequence). Trimming removed 3 bases from V and 1 base from J, with 18 bases in between. The chain's CDR3 is CASSMGGNGGKNTEAFF. The CDR3 region has the DNA TGTGCCAGTAGTATGGGAGGGAACGGGGGAAAGAACACTGAAGCTTTCTTT.

The V gene is TRBV4-2, the J gene TRBJ1-5; D uncertain. Germline CDR1 reads LGHNA; CDR2 reads YNFKEQ. The CDR3 is made up of 15 amino acids. The V end was cut by 0 bases, the J end by 4 bases, with 10 bases between. The CDR3 here is CASSQEVSVNQPQHF. The CDR3, as DNA: TGTGCCAGCAGCCAAGAGGTTTCAGTTAATCAGCCCCAGCATTTT.

The chain has TRBV5-1 and TRBJ2-1, with 12 bases identical to TRBD2. Germline CDR1 and CDR2: SGHRS and YFSETQ. J lost 10 bases, V lost 0 bases, and 8 bases had no gene match. CDR3 length: 16 residues. CDR3 in amino acids: CASSLDLAGGLLEQFF. CDR3 DNA sequence: TGCGCCAGCAGCTTGGACCTAGCGGGAGGGCTATTAGAGCAGTTCTTC.

CDR3 in DNA: TGTGCCAGCAGCCTCAGGGGGCGAGGAGAGCAGTACTTC. Its translation: CASSLRGRGEQYF. The V and J genes are TRBV6-5 and TRBJ2-7, with 8 bases that match TRBD1. Trimming removed 6 bases from V and 7 bases from J; junction bases left unmatched: 8. From germline, CDR1 is MNHEY and CDR2 SVGAGI. This CDR3 comprises 13 residues.

This chain links TRBV20-1 with TRBJ1-1, with no clear D. The CDR3 has 12 residues. V lost 3 bases, J lost 5 bases, and 10 bases lay in between. Germline V gene data show CDR1 as DFQATT and CDR2 as SNEGSKA (reference sequence). The CDR3: CSASGGRTEAFF. CDR3 nucleotides: TGCAGTGCTAGTGGAGGTAGGACTGAAGCTTTCTTT.

This rearrangement joins TRBV25-1 to TRBJ1-6; perhaps TRBD1 as D (6 bases). The CDR3 loop spans 12 amino acids. CDR1 MGHDK and CDR2 SYGVNS come from the germline V gene. V dropped 6 bases and J dropped 9 bases, with 9 bases sitting between them. The CDR3 loop reads CASRQGVSPLHF. DNA for the CDR3: TGTGCCAGCAGACAGGGAGTTTCACCCCTCCACTTT.

The chain employs TRBV5-1 and TRBJ2-1, with TRBD1 as a possible D gene (6 bases). This CDR3 comprises 15 residues. The germline CDR1 and CDR2 sequences are SGHRS and YFSETQ. V was cut by 0 bases and J by 6 bases, with 13 bases left in between. The CDR3 loop is CASSLGPGAVNEQFF. CDR3 bases: TGCGCCAGCAGCTTGGGTCCAGGGGCGGTCAATGAGCAGTTCTTC.

The rearrangement uses TRBV29-1 and TRBJ1-2; 9 bases fit TRBD1. From germline, CDR1 is SQVTM and CDR2 ANQGSEA. The CDR3 is made up of 14 amino acids. V shed 7 bases, J shed 1 base, and the junction held 7 bases outside the gene matches. In DNA, the CDR3 is TGCAGCGCCATCGACAGGGGGAATAACTATGGCTACACCTTC. Translated, it gives CSAIDRGNNYGYTF. The whole variable domain, remainder taken from reference TRBV29-1 and TRBJ1-2, is SAVISQKPSRDICQRGTSLTIQCQVDSQVTMMFWYRQQPGQSLTLIATANQGSEATYESGFVIDKFPISRPNLTFSTLTVSNMSPEDSSIYLCSAIDRGNNYGYTFGSGTRLTVV.

CDR3 bases: TGTGCCAGCAGCTCGGGACAGATCTATGGCTACACCTTC. Translating gives CASSSGQIYGYTF. This chain joins TRBV25-1 and TRBJ1-2; TRBD1 matches at 7 bases. Losses at the gene ends were 6 bases for V and 4 bases for J; bases not matched to a gene: 5. The germline V gene encodes CDR1 MGHDK and CDR2 SYGVNS. This CDR3 has 13 amino acids.

This chain connects TRBV12-3 or TRBV12-4 to TRBJ1-1, with a tentative D call TRBD1 (6 bases). V lost 6 bases and J 11 bases, leaving 10 bases between the germline ends. The CDR3 runs 10 residues. CDR3 sequence reads: CASSSGVAFF. The CDR3 DNA sequence: TGTGCCAGCAGCTCAGGGGTGGCTTTCTTT.

V gene TRBV9 combines with J gene TRBJ1-5, with a tentative D call TRBD1 (5 bases). CDR1 and CDR2 (germline): SGDLS, YYNGEE. The CDR3 covers 13 residues. V was trimmed by 0 bases and J by 6 bases, leaving 7 bases between them. Here the CDR3 DNA reads TGTGCCAGCAGCGTAGATGGGGCTCAGCCCCAGCATTTT. Translated: CASSVDGAQPQHF.

The chain carries TRBV27 and TRBJ2-3; 9 bases align to TRBD1. Trimming at V came to 5 bases and at J to 8 bases, leaving 14 bases not matched to a gene. Germline CDR1 and CDR2: MNHEY and SMNVEV (reference sequence). The length of the CDR3 is 16 residues. The chain's CDR3 is CASSRGTGSTHGTQYF. The CDR3 DNA is TGTGCCAGCAGTCGTGGGACAGGGTCTACTCACGGTACGCAGTATTTT.

CDR3 loop: CASSLQGARVPYF. The CDR3, as DNA: TGTGCCAGCAGTTTGCAGGGGGCGCGGGTACCGTATTTT. The V call is TRBV12-3 or TRBV12-4, the J call TRBJ2-3; 8 bases fit TRBD1. CDR3 length equals 13 residues. J was trimmed by 14 bases and V by 3 bases; bases with no gene match: 10.

The chain recombines TRBV5-4 with TRBJ1-1; the D is unclear. The CDR3 loop spans 14 amino acids. Germline-derived CDR1 and CDR2 are SGHNT and YYREEE (reference sequence). V lost 4 bases and J 0 bases, leaving 10 bases between the germline ends. This CDR3 is CASSPDPMNTEAFF. DNA of the CDR3: TGTGCCAGCAGCCCCGACCCAATGAACACTGAAGCTTTCTTT.

The chain is built from TRBV18 and TRBJ1-1, with 7 bases aligning to TRBD1. Per germline, CDR1 KGHSH and CDR2 LQKENI. The J segment lost 1 base and the V segment lost 2 bases, leaving 4 bases of the junction unmatched. The CDR3 contains 15 residues. Here the CDR3 DNA reads TGTGCCAGCTCACCAACCCCAGGGGGGAACACTGAAGCTTTCTTT. Residues: CASSPTPGGNTEAFF.

The J gene is TRBJ2-7, the V gene TRBV27, with 8 positions matching TRBD2. Losses at the gene ends were 5 bases for V and 5 bases for J; bases not matched to a gene: 8. This CDR3 region has 14 residues. CDR1 and CDR2 from the germline V gene are MNHEY and SMNVEV (reference sequence). CDR3 protein: CASSAGTRTDEQYF. The CDR3 DNA reads TGTGCCAGCAGTGCCGGGACTAGAACGGACGAGCAGTACTTC.

The CDR3 sequence is CASSATGGNEKLFF. Here the CDR3 DNA reads TGTGCCAGCAGCGCCACCGGGGGTAATGAAAAACTGTTTTTT. The genes are TRBV7-2 and TRBJ1-4; possibly TRBD1 for D (5 bases). The CDR3 is 14 residues long. Germline values: CDR1 SGHTA, CDR2 FQGNSA. Trimming pared 5 bases from V and 4 bases from J, leaving 11 bases between.

The rearrangement joins TRBV23-1 to TRBJ2-7; tentatively, D is TRBD1 or TRBD2 (5 bases each). TRBV23-1 is given ORF status, its function remaining uncertain. Trimming pared 6 bases from V and 7 bases from J, leaving 22 bases between. The CDR3 is 15 residues long. The CDR3 DNA reads TGCGCCAGCAGAACCGGGACGGAGGATTCATGGGAGCAGTACTTC. It specifies CASRTGTEDSWEQYF.

This clone was recorded once. The chain is built from TRBV6-5 and TRBJ2-2; D remains unclear. Germline values: CDR1 MNHEY, CDR2 SVGAGI. The V and J ends lost 6 bases and 1 base respectively, with 9 bases between them. This CDR3 spans 14 amino acids. The chain's CDR3 is CASSGSGNTGELFF. The CDR3 DNA is TGTGCCAGCAGCGGGTCAGGGAACACCGGGGAGCTGTTTTTT.

This chain links TRBV7-2 with TRBJ1-4, with D maybe TRBD1 (5 bases). CDR1 and CDR2 (germline): SGHTA, FQGNSA. Trimming shortened V by 3 bases and J by 8 bases, and 10 bases separated the two germline ends. CDR3 size: 13 residues. This CDR3 is CASSFNDREKLFF. CDR3 nucleotides: TGTGCCAGCAGCTTTAATGACAGAGAAAAACTGTTTTTT.

DNA of the CDR3: TGCAGCGCTATTCCAGTGAACACTGAAGCTTTCTTT. Its translation: CSAIPVNTEAFF. The chain is built from TRBV29-1 and TRBJ1-1; D remains ambiguous. The CDR3 contains 12 residues. V lost 7 bases to trimming and J lost 0 bases, with 9 bases between them. Germline CDR1 and CDR2: SQVTM and ANQGSEA.

The rearrangement uses TRBV24-1 and TRBJ1-1, with TRBD1 identical over 8 bases. The germline CDR1 and CDR2 sequences are KGHDR and SFDVKD. CDR3 length: 19 residues. V was pared by 5 bases and J by 2 bases, with 18 bases of the junction left unmatched. CDR3 nucleotide sequence: TGTGCCACCAGTGTAAGGGACAGGAGGAGGGACACGGGCAACACTGAAGCTTTCTTT. It codes for CATSVRDRRRDTGNTEAFF.

CDR3 DNA: TGTGCCAGCAGTTCCTCCCGAGGAGGTGGAGATACGCAGTATTTT. This codes for CASSSSRGGGDTQYF. The chain joins TRBV6-6 to TRBJ2-3; tentatively, D is TRBD2 (5 bases). V gave up 4 bases and J gave up 5 bases, with 16 bases separating them. CDR3 size: 15 residues. Per germline, CDR1 MNHNY and CDR2 SVGAGI (reference sequence).

The chain employs TRBV9 and TRBJ2-1; TRBD2 matches 12 bases. CDR3 length equals 15 residues. V was clipped by 0 bases and J by 10 bases; unmatched bases: 5. The V gene's germline CDR1 is SGDLS and CDR2 YYNGEE. DNA of the CDR3: TGTGCCAGCAGCGTAGAACTAGCGGGAGGTCCCGAGCAGTTCTTC. Amino acids: CASSVELAGGPEQFF. Full variable domain (outside the CDR3, taken from reference TRBV9 and TRBJ2-1): DSGVTQTPKHLITATGQRVTLRCSPRSGDLSVYWYQQSLDQGLQFLIQYYNGEERAKGNILERFSAQQFPDLHSELNLSSLELGDSALYFCASSVELAGGPEQFFGPGTRLTVL.

The chain employs TRBV25-1 and TRBJ2-7, with TRBD2 as a possible D gene (5 bases). The CDR3 has 14 residues. Germline lookup yields CDR1 MGHDK and CDR2 SYGVNS. Trimming shortened V by 3 bases and J by 3 bases, and 12 bases separated the two germline ends. The CDR3 spells CASSDSRGSYEQYF. The CDR3 DNA is TGTGCCAGCAGTGACTCGAGAGGGAGCTACGAGCAGTACTTC.